Listed below are T cell receptor beta chains from one sample, sequenced in a study of identical twins. Via MiXCR, TCRdb re-called the 5' RACE reads, giving one row per CDR3 protein. Of roughly 280,000 distinct CDR3 sequences in the sample, 9.5% were seen once. Another study also made use of these data, one on yellow fever vaccine responses in identical twins.

The sample taken for sequencing was CD8+ T cells sorted from blood. All receptors come from a woman aged 18-29 years in good health. The CDR3 runs from the conserved cysteine through the conserved F or W. The D gene is left open where the match is weak. Size tells how often a clone was seen (once, few, many) or the class of an expanded clone, and some rows leave it out.

V gene	D gene	clone size	J gene	CDR3 DNA	CDR3 protein
TRBV7-9	TRBD2	many	TRBJ2-1	TGTGCCAGCAGCTTAGAGAGACTAGCGGGGTTCAATGAGCAGTTCTTC	CASSLERLAGFNEQFF
TRBV5-1	NA	NA	TRBJ1-1	TGCGCCAGCAGTCATACTTTTGGGATGATGAACACTGAAGCTTTCTTT	CASSHTFGMMNTEAFF
TRBV12-3/TRBV12-4	NA	many	TRBJ2-7	TGTGCCAGCAGGGACCCGATACGCTCCTACGAGCAGTACTTC	CASRDPIRSYEQYF
TRBV7-9	NA	many	TRBJ2-1	TGTGCCAGCAGCTTTATGCTGGACGTAGCAGGGGAGCAGTTCTTC	CASSFMLDVAGEQFF
TRBV3-1	NA	many	TRBJ2-5	TGTGCCAGCAGCCCCACCGAGCTCTCGGGATTCTATGCAGGGGAGACCCAGTACTTC	CASSPTELSGFYAGETQYF
TRBV4-3	NA	NA	TRBJ2-7	TGCGCCAGCAGCCAAGAGAGGGGATATACCTACGAGCAGTACTTC	CASSQERGYTYEQYF
TRBV10-3	NA	many	TRBJ2-7	TGTGCCATCAATGAGGGAGCAGGTGGCGAGCAGTACTTC	CAINEGAGGEQYF
TRBV7-9	NA	many	TRBJ1-6	TGTGCCAGCAGCTTCGTACTAGAGAATTCACCCCTCCACTTT	CASSFVLENSPLHF
TRBV18	NA	many	TRBJ1-1	TGTGCCAGCTCTACCGGGACTGATAACACTGAAGCTTTCTTT	CASSTGTDNTEAFF
TRBV2	TRBD1	NA	TRBJ2-7	TGTGCCAGCAGCGGCCGGGACAGGGCTTCGGGCGAGCAGTACTTC	CASSGRDRASGEQYF
TRBV24-1	NA	few	TRBJ2-7	TGTGCCACCAGTGACACCCGTTCGAGCTCCTACGAGCAGTACTTC	CATSDTRSSSYEQYF
TRBV29-1	NA	many	TRBJ2-7	TGCAGCGTCGAACTTCCGTCAAGGCCCCCCGAGCAGTACTTC	CSVELPSRPPEQYF
TRBV7-6	NA	NA	TRBJ2-2	TGTGCCAGCAGCTCAAAAGCGGGCGTCTACACCGGGGAGCTGTTTTTT	CASSSKAGVYTGELFF
TRBV20-1	NA	NA	TRBJ2-7	TGCAGTGCTCCCCGCCGGGACGAGCAGTACTTC	CSAPRRDEQYF
TRBV20-1	TRBD2	NA	TRBJ2-3	TGCTGTGCTCTCACTCCGGGACTAGCGGGGGCCGGAGATACGCAGTATTTT	CCALTPGLAGAGDTQYF
TRBV7-2	NA	few	TRBJ2-5	TGTGCCAGCAGCGATCCGGGGCTAGAGACCCAGTACTTC	CASSDPGLETQYF
TRBV9	NA	few	TRBJ1-2	TGTGCCAGCAGGACAGAGTTCTATGGCTACACCTTC	CASRTEFYGYTF
TRBV6-5	TRBD1	NA	TRBJ2-2	TGTGCCAGCAGTTACGGACCTGGGACAGCGAACACCGGGGAGCTGTTTTTT	CASSYGPGTANTGELFF
TRBV11-2	NA	few	TRBJ2-7	TGTGCCAGCAGCTTACCCTACACAGGGAACAGCTCCTACGAGCAGTACTTC	CASSLPYTGNSSYEQYF
TRBV5-1	TRBD2	NA	TRBJ2-7	TGCGCCAGCAGGGTACTAGCGGGGGGACCCTTTCCTTCCTACGAGCAGTACTTC	CASRVLAGGPFPSYEQYF
TRBV10-3	NA	many	TRBJ1-1	TGTGCCATCAGTGAGGGCCGAAACACTGAAGCTTTCTTT	CAISEGRNTEAFF
TRBV5-1	TRBD1	NA	TRBJ2-7	TGCGCCAGCAGCTTCAGGGACAGGGGCGGCTACGAGCAGTACTTC	CASSFRDRGGYEQYF
TRBV4-1	TRBD1	NA	TRBJ2-7	TGCGCCAGCAGCTCCACCGGGACAGGGGCCTACGAGCAGTACTTC	CASSSTGTGAYEQYF
TRBV27	TRBD1	NA	TRBJ1-5	TGTGCCAGCAGTTTACAGGGGGATAATCAGCCCCAGCATTTT	CASSLQGDNQPQHF
TRBV29-1	NA	few	TRBJ2-7	TGCAGCGTTGTTGAGGTGGGCCAGTCAGTTTACTCCTACGAGCAGTACTTC	CSVVEVGQSVYSYEQYF
TRBV7-9	NA	few	TRBJ2-7	TGTGCCAGCAGCACCGGGACAACGGTGGTAAACGAGCAGTACTTC	CASSTGTTVVNEQYF
TRBV29-1	NA	few	TRBJ2-3	TGCAGCGTTACTACAGGGTTTACAGATACGCAGTATTTT	CSVTTGFTDTQYF
TRBV10-2	NA	NA	TRBJ2-3	TGCGCCAGCAGCCACGGGGAACATGGGTACGCAGATACGCAGTATTTT	CASSHGEHGYADTQYF
TRBV4-1	NA	many	TRBJ2-1	TGCGCCAGCAGCCAAGGAAGCCGGGACACTGAGCAGTTCTTC	CASSQGSRDTEQFF
TRBV4-3	TRBD1	NA	TRBJ1-1	TGCGCCAGCAGCCAAGAACCCGGGACAGGGGGCACTGAAGCTTTCTTT	CASSQEPGTGGTEAFF
TRBV15	TRBD1	few	TRBJ1-1	TGTGCCACCTCAAGGGACAGGGGACCGGGGACTGAAGCTTTCTTT	CATSRDRGPGTEAFF
TRBV7-9	TRBD2	many	TRBJ2-7	TGTGCCAGCAGTTATCCGGGGGGAACCTACGAGCAGTACTTC	CASSYPGGTYEQYF
TRBV28	NA	NA	TRBJ2-1	TGTGCCAGCAGCTTCCCCCCAACCGGGACTCCCCGTAATGAGCAGTTCTTC	CASSFPPTGTPRNEQFF
TRBV6-2/TRBV6-3	TRBD2	few	TRBJ2-2	TGTGCCAGCAGTTACGATCTAGCGGGAGCCGGGGAGCTGTTTTTT	CASSYDLAGAGELFF
TRBV29-1	NA	many	TRBJ2-7	TGCAGCGTTGAAGATCCCGTCGAGCAGTACTTC	CSVEDPVEQYF
TRBV11-2	TRBD2	NA	TRBJ2-1	TGTGCCAGCAGCCCAGGTTTGGGGAGCTCTTCATTCGTAGCGGGGTCGTTCTTC	CASSPGLGSSSFVAGSFF
TRBV7-9	TRBD2	NA	TRBJ2-7	TGTGCCAGCAGCTTATCATTCGGGGGGAGCGAGCAGTACTTC	CASSLSFGGSEQYF
TRBV11-2	TRBD1	few	TRBJ2-5	TGTGCCAGCAGCCGCCGGGACAGGAACCAAGAGACCCAGTACTTC	CASSRRDRNQETQYF
TRBV10-2	NA	many	TRBJ2-1	TGCGCCAGCAGTGAAGGGGCTGGCTCCTACAATGAGCAGTTCTTC	CASSEGAGSYNEQFF
TRBV2	TRBD2	NA	TRBJ2-3	TGTGCCAGCAGTGCTCTAGCGGGGGCAGATACGCAGTATTTT	CASSALAGADTQYF
TRBV7-8	NA	NA	TRBJ2-5	TGTGCCAGCAGCGCCCAAGAGGGTAGCTGGTACCAAGAGACCCAGTACTTC	CASSAQEGSWYQETQYF
TRBV10-3	TRBD2	many	TRBJ2-7	TGTGCCATCAGTCAAACCGGGACTAGCAGCTACGAGCAGTACTTC	CAISQTGTSSYEQYF
TRBV20-1	NA	NA	TRBJ1-1	TGCAGTGCTATCAGCCTGAACACTGAAGCTTTCTTT	CSAISLNTEAFF
TRBV27	NA	many	TRBJ2-3	TGTGCCAGCAGTTTGGAGGGCTTCGATACAGATACGCAGTATTTT	CASSLEGFDTDTQYF
TRBV7-3	NA	NA	TRBJ2-3	TGTGCCAGCGCCAAGTATCCGGGGGCGACAGATACGCAGTATTTT	CASAKYPGATDTQYF
TRBV6-1	NA	few	TRBJ2-5	TGTGCCAGCAGTGAATGGGTGGGTGAGACCCAGTACTTC	CASSEWVGETQYF
TRBV12-3/TRBV12-4	NA	many	TRBJ2-1	TGTGCCAGCAACCCGGGAGACTCGCCAGCACAATTAAGCTCCTACAATGAGCAGTTCTTC	CASNPGDSPAQLSSYNEQFF
TRBV15	NA	NA	TRBJ2-6	TGTGCCACCAGCAGAGGTGACACAACCGGGGCCAACGTCCTGACTTTC	CATSRGDTTGANVLTF
TRBV24-1	NA	few	TRBJ2-1	TGTGCCACCAGTGATTTTCCGGGGAGCTCCTACAATGAGCAGTTCTTC	CATSDFPGSSYNEQFF
TRBV6-1	NA	few	TRBJ1-1	TGTGCCAGCAGTGAGGGCGAATCCACTGAAGCTTTCTTT	CASSEGESTEAFF
TRBV6-2/TRBV6-3	TRBD1	many	TRBJ1-2	TGTGCCAGCAGTTACTTCGACAGGGTTGATGGCTACACCTTC	CASSYFDRVDGYTF
TRBV12-3/TRBV12-4	NA	many	TRBJ2-5	TGTGCCAGCAGTTTTCCGGGCCAAGAGACCCAGTACTTC	CASSFPGQETQYF
TRBV29-1	TRBD1	few	TRBJ2-2	TGCAGCGTCCACAGGGGTTCCGGGGAGCTGTTTTTT	CSVHRGSGELFF
TRBV4-3	NA	many	TRBJ2-3	TGCGCCAGCAGCCAAGGCTTCCGAGATACGCAGTATTTT	CASSQGFRDTQYF
TRBV29-1	TRBD2	many	TRBJ2-1	TGCAGCGTCCCCCCCTGGGCGGGGGGGGGTGAGCAGTTCTTC	CSVPPWAGGGEQFF
TRBV6-1	NA	many	TRBJ2-7	TGTGCCATAGGGGGATTGGAGAGCTCCTACGAGCAGTACTTC	CAIGGLESSYEQYF
TRBV20-1	TRBD2	few	TRBJ2-3	TGCAGTGCTAGTTTCGGTGATAGCGGGAGGTTAGATACGCAGTATTTT	CSASFGDSGRLDTQYF